Following are 5 T cell receptor beta chains from one sample sequenced in a study of T cell changes during pregnancy in multiple sclerosis. Assay used: immunoSEQ multiplex PCR; TCRdb lists only in-frame clones, some missing. The sample yields about 110,000 clones, roughly nine tenths seen once. Sequencing was performed on peripheral blood, taken before pregnancy. These receptors were collected from a female donor with multiple sclerosis, enrolled in a pregnancy study.

The chain employs TRBV7-3 and TRBJ2-3; a possible D gene is TRBD2 (5 bases). V lost 5 bases and J 6 bases, leaving 18 bases between the germline ends. There are 15 residues in the CDR3. CDR1 and CDR2 from the germline V gene are SGHTA and FQGTGA. The CDR3 DNA is TGTGCCAGCAGCCCATTTCGAGGGCCAGCTGATACGCAGTATTTT. This gives the protein CASSPFRGPADTQYF.

V gene TRBV6-1 combines with J gene TRBJ1-5, with D uncertain. V dropped 1 base and J dropped 3 bases, with 10 bases sitting between them. There are 15 residues in the CDR3. Germline V CDR1 and CDR2: MNHNS, SASEGT. CDR3 sequence (DNA): TGTGCCAGCAGTGAAGGGCAGGTTAACAATCAGCCCCAGCATTTT. Its translation is CASSEGQVNNQPQHF.

This chain joins TRBV2 and TRBJ2-1; tentative D call: TRBD2 (6 bases). CDR3 length: 12 amino acids. V lost 3 bases and J lost 14, with 14 bases in between. CDR1 and CDR2 (germline): SNHLY, FYNNEI. The chain's CDR3 is CASSDRAGPKFF. In DNA, the CDR3 is TGTGCCAGCAGTGATCGGGCGGGGCCGAAGTTCTTC.

The chain carries TRBV7-9 and TRBJ2-3, with a weak D call TRBD2 (5 bases). Germline V gene lookup returns CDR1 SEHNR and CDR2 FQNEAQ (reference sequence). CDR3 length equals 17 residues. Trimming shortened V by 2 bases and J by 0 bases, and 15 bases separated the two germline ends. The CDR3 region is CASSLLSFRTSTDTQYF. For the CDR3, the DNA is TGTGCCAGCAGCTTACTTTCGTTTAGGACTAGCACAGATACGCAGTATTTT.

This chain joins TRBV18 and TRBJ1-4; TRBD1 matches 8 bases. The ends lost 2 bases at V and 7 bases at J; junction bases unmatched: 9. Germline loops: CDR1 KGHSH, CDR2 LQKENI. The CDR3 loop spans 16 amino acids. This CDR3 is CASSPYPPGGSEKLFF. The CDR3 DNA follows: TGTGCCAGCTCACCATACCCCCCAGGGGGCTCTGAAAAACTGTTTTTT. Looking up the rest from reference TRBV18 and TRBJ1-4 gives the full variable domain: NAGVMQNPRHLVRRRGQEARLRCSPMKGHSHVYWYRQLPEEGLKFMVYLQKENIIDESGMPKERFSAEFPKEGPSILRIQQVVRGDSAAYFCASSPYPPGGSEKLFFGSGTQLSVL.